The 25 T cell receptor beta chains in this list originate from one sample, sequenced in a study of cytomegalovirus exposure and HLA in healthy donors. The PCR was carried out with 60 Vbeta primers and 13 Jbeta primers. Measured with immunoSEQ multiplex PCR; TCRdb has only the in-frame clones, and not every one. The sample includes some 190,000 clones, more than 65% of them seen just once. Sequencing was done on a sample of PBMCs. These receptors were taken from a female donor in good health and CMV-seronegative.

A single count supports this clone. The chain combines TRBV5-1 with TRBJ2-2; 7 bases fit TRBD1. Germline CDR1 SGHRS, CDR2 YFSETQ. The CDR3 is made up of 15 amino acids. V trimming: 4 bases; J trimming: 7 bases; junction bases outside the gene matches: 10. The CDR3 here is CASSIRDSSVGELFF. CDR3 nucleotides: TGCGCCAGCAGCATCCGGGACAGTTCGGTCGGGGAGCTGTTTTTT.

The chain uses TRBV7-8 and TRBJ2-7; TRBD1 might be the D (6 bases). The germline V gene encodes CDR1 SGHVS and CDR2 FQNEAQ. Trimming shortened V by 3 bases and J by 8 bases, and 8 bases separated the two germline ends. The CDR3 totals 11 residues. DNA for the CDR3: TGTGCCAGCAGCTTCGACAGGCAGCAGTACTTC. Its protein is CASSFDRQQYF.

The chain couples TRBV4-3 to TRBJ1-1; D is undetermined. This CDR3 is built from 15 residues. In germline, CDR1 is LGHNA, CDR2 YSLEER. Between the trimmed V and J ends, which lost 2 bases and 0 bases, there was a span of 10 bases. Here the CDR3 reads CASSQQAPLNTEAFF. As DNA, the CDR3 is TGCGCCAGCAGCCAACAGGCCCCTTTGAACACTGAAGCTTTCTTT.

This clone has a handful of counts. This CDR3 reads CASSTTSGLGYNEQFF. The CDR3 nucleotides are TGTGCCAGTAGTACGACCTCGGGACTAGGATACAATGAGCAGTTCTTC. The chain employs TRBV19 and TRBJ2-1; 8 nucleotides align to TRBD2. Germline CDR1 reads LNHDA; CDR2 reads SQIVND (reference sequence). After removal of 4 bases from V and 4 bases from J, the junction contained 9 bases not matched to a gene. This CDR3 is 16 amino acids long.

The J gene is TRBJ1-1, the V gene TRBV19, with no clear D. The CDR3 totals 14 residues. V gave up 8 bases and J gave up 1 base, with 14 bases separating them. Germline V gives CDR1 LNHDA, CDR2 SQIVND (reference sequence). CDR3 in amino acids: CASFEFYGNTEAFF. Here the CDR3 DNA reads TGTGCCAGTTTTGAGTTCTATGGGAACACTGAAGCTTTCTTT.

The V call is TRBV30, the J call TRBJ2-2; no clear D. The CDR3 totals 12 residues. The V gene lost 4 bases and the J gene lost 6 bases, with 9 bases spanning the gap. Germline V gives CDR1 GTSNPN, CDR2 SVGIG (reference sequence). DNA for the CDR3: TGTGCCTGGACCCGCGGCCCCGGGGAGCTGTTTTTT. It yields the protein CAWTRGPGELFF. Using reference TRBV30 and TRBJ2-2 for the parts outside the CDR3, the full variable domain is SQTIHQWPATLVQPVGSPLSLECTVEGTSNPNLYWYRQAAGRGLQLLFYSVGIGQISSEVPQNLSASRPQDRQFILSSKKLLLSDSGFYLCAWTRGPGELFFGEGSRLTVL.

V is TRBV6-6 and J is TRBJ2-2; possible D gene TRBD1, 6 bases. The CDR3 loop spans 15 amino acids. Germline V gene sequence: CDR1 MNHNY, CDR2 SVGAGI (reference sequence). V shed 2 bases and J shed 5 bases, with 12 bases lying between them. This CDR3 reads CASSYARGGTGELFF. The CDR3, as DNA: TGTGCCAGCAGTTACGCCAGGGGCGGAACCGGGGAGCTGTTTTTT.

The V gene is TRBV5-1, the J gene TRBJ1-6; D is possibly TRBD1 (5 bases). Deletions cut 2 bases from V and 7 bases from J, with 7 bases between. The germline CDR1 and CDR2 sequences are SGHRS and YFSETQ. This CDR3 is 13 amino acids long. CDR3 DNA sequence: TGCGCCAGCAGCTTCGACAGCAATTCACCCCTCCACTTT. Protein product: CASSFDSNSPLHF.

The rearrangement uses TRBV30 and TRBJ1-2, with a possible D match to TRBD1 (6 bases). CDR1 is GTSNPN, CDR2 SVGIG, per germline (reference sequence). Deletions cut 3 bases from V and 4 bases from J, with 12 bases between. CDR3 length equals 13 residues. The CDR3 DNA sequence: TGTGCCTGGAGAGGGGGACCTTTCTATGGCTACACCTTC. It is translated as CAWRGGPFYGYTF.

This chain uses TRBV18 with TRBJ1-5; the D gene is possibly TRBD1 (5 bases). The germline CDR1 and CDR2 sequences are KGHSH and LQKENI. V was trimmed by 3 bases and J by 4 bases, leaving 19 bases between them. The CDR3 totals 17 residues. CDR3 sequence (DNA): TGTGCCAGCTCACCGGGCGGGGCAAATGATTGGAATCAGCCCCAGCATTTT. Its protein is CASSPGGANDWNQPQHF.

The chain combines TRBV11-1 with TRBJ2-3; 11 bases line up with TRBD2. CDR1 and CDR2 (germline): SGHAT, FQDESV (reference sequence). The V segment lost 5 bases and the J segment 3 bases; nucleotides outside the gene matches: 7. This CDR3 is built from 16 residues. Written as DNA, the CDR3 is TGTGCCAGCAGCCTAATAGCGGGGGGGCTGACAGATACGCAGTATTTT. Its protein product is CASSLIAGGLTDTQYF.

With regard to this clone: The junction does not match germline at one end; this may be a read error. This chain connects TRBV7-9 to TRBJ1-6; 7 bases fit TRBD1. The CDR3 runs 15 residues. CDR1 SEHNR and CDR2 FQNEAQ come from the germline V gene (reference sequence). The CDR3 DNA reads TGTTCCAGCAGCCACCGACAGGGAGAGAATTCACCCCTCCACTTT. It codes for CSSSHRQGENSPLHF.

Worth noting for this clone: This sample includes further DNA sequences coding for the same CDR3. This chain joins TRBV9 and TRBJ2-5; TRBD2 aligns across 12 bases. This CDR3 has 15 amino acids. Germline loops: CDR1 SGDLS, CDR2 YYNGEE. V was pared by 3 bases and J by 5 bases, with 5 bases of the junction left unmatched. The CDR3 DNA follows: TGTGCCAGCAGCGAAGCTAGCGGGAGGGGGGAGACCCAGTACTTC. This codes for CASSEASGRGETQYF.

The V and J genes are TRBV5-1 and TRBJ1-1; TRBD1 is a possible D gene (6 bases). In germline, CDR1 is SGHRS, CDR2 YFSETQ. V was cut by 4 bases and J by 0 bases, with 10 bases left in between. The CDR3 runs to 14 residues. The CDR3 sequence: CASSLDRMNTEAFF. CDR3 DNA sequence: TGCGCCAGCAGCCTGGACAGAATGAACACTGAAGCTTTCTTT. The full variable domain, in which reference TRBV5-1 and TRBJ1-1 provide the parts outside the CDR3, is KAGVTQTPRYLIKTRGQQVTLSCSPISGHRSVSWYQQTPGQGLQFLFEYFSETQRNKGNFPGRFSGRQFSNSRSEMNVSTLELGDSALYLCASSLDRMNTEAFFGQGTRLTVV.

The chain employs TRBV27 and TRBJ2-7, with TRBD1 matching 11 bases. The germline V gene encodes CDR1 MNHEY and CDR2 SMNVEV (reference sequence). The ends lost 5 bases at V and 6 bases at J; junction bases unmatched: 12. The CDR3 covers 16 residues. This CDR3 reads CASSPRTGGLLGEQYF. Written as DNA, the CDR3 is TGTGCCAGCAGTCCCCGGACAGGGGGCCTATTAGGCGAGCAGTACTTC.

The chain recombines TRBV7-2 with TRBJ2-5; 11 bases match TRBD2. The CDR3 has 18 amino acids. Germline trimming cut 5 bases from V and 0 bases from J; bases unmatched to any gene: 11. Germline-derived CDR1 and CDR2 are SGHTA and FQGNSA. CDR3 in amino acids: CASSHNVRLAGYQETQYF. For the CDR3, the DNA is TGTGCCAGCAGCCATAACGTACGACTAGCGGGGTACCAAGAGACCCAGTACTTC.

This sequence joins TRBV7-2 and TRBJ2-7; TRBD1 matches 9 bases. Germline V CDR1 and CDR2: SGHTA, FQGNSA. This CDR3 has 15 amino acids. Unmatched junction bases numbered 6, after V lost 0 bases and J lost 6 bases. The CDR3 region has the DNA TGTGCCAGCAGCTTAGCGGGGACAGGGTATGGCGAGCAGTACTTC. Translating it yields CASSLAGTGYGEQYF.

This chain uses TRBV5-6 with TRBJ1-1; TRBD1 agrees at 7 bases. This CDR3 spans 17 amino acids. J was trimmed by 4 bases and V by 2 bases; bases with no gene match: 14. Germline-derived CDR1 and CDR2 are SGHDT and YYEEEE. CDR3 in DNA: TGTGCCAGCAGCTTACTTCCCGGGACAGTGATTGGCACTGAAGCTTTCTTT. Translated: CASSLLPGTVIGTEAFF.

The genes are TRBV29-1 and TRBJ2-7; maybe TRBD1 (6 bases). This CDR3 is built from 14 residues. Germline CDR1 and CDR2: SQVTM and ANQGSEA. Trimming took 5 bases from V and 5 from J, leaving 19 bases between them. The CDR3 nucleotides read TGCAGCGTTCTAATATCAGGGGTAAGGCACGAGCAGTACTTC. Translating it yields CSVLISGVRHEQYF.

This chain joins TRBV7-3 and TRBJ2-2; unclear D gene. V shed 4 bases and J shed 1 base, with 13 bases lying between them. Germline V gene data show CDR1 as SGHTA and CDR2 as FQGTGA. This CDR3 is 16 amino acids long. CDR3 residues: CASSSPSLLNTGELFF. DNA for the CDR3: TGTGCCAGCAGCTCCCCGTCCCTCCTGAACACCGGGGAGCTGTTTTTT.

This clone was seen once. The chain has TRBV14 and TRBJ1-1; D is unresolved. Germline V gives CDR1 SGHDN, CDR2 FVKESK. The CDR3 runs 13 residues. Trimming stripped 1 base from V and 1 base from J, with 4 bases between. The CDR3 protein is CASSQGQNTEAFF. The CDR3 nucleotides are TGTGCCAGCAGCCAAGGTCAGAACACTGAAGCTTTCTTT. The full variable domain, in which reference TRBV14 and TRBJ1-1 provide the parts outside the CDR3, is EAGVTQFPSHSVIEKGQTVTLRCDPISGHDNLYWYRRVMGKEIKFLLHFVKESKQDESGMPNNRFLAERTGGTYSTLKVQPAELEDSGVYFCASSQGQNTEAFFGQGTRLTVV.

The CDR3: CASSQGPMDFEQYF. The CDR3 nucleotides read TGCGCCAGCAGCCAAGGCCCAATGGACTTCGAGCAGTACTTC. This chain joins TRBV4-1 and TRBJ2-7; maybe TRBD2 (5 bases). The CDR3 extends over 14 amino acids. Germline CDR1 reads MGHRA; CDR2 reads YSYEKL. V lost 1 base, J lost 6 bases, and 13 bases lay in between.

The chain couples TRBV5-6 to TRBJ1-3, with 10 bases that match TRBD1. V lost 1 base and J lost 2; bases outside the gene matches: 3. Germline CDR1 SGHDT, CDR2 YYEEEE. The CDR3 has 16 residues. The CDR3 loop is CASSLRGTGAGNTIYF. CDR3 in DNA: TGTGCCAGCAGCTTGAGGGGGACAGGGGCTGGAAACACCATATATTTT.

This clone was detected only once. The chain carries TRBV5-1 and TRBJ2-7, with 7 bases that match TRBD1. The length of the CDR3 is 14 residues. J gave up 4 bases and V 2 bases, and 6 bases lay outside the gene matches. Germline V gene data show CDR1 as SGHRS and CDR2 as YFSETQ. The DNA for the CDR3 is TGCGCCAGCAGCTTCGACAGGGCCAGATACGAGCAGTACTTC. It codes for CASSFDRARYEQYF.

For the CDR3, the DNA is TGTGCCAGCAGCCTAGGTGCAATTAATGAGCAGTTCTTC. It yields the protein CASSLGAINEQFF. The rearrangement links TRBV28 to TRBJ2-1; D is undetermined. This CDR3 is built from 13 residues. Per germline, CDR1 MDHEN and CDR2 SYDVKM. V lost 6 bases and J 7 bases, leaving 13 bases between the germline ends.